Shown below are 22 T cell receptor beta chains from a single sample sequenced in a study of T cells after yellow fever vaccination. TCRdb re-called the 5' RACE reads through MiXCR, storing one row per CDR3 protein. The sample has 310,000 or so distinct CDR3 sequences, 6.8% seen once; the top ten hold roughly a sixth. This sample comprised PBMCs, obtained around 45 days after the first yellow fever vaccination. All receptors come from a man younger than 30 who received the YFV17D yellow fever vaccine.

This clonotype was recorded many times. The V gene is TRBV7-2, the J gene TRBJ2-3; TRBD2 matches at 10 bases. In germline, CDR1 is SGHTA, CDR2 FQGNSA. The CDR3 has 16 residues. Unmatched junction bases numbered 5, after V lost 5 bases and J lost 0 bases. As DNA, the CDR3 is TGTGCCAGCAGCCCCATACTAGCGGGGAGCACAGATACGCAGTATTTT. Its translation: CASSPILAGSTDTQYF.

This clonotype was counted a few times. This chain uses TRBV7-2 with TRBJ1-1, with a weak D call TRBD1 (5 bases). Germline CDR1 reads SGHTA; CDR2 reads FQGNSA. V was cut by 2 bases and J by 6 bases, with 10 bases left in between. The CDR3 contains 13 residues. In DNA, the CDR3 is TGTGCCAGCAGCTTAATAACAGGAGCTGAAGCTTTCTTT. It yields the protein CASSLITGAEAFF.

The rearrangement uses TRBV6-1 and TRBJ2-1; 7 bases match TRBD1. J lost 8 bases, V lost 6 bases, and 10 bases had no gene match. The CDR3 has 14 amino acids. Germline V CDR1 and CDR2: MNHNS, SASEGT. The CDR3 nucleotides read TGTGCCAGCAGGCTACAGGGGTTGAGGGATGAGCAGTTCTTC. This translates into CASRLQGLRDEQFF.

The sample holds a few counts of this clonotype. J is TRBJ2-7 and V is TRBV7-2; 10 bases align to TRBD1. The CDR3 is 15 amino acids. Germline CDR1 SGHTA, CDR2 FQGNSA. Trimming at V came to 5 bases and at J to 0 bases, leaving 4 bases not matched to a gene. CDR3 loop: CASSTDRGRSYEQYF. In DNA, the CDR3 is TGTGCCAGCAGCACCGACAGGGGGCGCTCCTACGAGCAGTACTTC.

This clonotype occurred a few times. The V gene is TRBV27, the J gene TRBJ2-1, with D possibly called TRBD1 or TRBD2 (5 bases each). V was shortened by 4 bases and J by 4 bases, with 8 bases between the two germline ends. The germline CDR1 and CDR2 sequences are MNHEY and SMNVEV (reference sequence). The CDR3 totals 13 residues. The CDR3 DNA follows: TGTGCCAGCAGTTGGGACGTGTACAATGAGCAGTTCTTC. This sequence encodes CASSWDVYNEQFF.

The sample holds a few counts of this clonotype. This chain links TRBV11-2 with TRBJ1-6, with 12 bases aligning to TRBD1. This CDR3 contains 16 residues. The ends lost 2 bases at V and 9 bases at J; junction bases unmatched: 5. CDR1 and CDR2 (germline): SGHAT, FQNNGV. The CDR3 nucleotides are TGTGCCAGCAGCTTAAATCCGGGACAGGGGGCTTCACCCCTCCACTTT. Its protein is CASSLNPGQGASPLHF.

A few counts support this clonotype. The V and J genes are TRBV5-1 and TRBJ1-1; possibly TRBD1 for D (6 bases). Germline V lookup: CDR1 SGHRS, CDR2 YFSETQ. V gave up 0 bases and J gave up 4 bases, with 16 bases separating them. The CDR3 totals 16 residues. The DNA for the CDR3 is TGCGCCAGCAGCTTGGCCGGGGGCCTACGGGGCACTGAAGCTTTCTTT. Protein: CASSLAGGLRGTEAFF.

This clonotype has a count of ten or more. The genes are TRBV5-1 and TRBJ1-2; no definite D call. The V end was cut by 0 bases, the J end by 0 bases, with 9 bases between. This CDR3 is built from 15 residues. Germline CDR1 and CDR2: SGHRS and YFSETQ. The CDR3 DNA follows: TGCGCCAGCAGCTTGGCCCTAGGATCTAACTATGGCTACACCTTC. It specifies CASSLALGSNYGYTF. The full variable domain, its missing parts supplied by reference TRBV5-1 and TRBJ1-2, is KAGVTQTPRYLIKTRGQQVTLSCSPISGHRSVSWYQQTPGQGLQFLFEYFSETQRNKGNFPGRFSGRQFSNSRSEMNVSTLELGDSALYLCASSLALGSNYGYTFGSGTRLTVV.

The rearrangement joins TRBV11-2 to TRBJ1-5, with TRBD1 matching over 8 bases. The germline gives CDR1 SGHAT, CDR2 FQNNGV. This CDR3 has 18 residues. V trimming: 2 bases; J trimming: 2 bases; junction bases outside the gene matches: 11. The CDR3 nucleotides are TGTGCCAGCAGCTTAAATGGGCAGGGGGCTAGTGGCAATCAGCCCCAGCATTTT. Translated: CASSLNGQGASGNQPQHF.

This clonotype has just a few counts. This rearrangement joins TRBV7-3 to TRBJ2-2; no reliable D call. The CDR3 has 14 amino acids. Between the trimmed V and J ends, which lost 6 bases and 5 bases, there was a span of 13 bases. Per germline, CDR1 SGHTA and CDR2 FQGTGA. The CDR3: CASSLGLWTGELFF. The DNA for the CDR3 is TGTGCCAGCAGTCTGGGCCTATGGACCGGGGAGCTGTTTTTT.

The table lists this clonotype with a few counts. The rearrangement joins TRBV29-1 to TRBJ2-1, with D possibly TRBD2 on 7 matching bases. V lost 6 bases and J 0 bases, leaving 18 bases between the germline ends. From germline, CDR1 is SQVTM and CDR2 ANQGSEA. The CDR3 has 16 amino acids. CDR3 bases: TGCAGCGTCTGGGGGGGGGCTGGGGTCTCCTACAATGAGCAGTTCTTC. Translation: CSVWGGAGVSYNEQFF.

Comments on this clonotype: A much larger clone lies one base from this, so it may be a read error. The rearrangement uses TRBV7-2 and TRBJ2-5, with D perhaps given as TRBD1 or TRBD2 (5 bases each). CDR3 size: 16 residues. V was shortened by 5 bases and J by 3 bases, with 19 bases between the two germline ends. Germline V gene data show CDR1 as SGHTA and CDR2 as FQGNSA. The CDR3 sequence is CASSPSSGQEEETQYF. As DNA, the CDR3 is TGTGCCAGCAGCCCCTCTTCGGGGCAGGAAGAAGAGACCCAGTACTTC.

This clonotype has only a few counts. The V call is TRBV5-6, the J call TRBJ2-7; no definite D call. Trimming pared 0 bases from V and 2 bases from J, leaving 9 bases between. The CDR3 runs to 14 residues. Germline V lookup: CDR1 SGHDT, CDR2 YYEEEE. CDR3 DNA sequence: TGTGCCAGCAGCTTGGGCCCGGGTGCCTACGAGCAGTACGTC. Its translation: CASSLGPGAYEQYV.

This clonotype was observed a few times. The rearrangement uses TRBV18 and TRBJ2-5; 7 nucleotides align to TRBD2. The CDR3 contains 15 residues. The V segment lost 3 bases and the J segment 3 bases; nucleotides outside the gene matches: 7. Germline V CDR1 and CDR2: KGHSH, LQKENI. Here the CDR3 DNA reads TGTGCCAGCTCACCGGAACTAGCGCCCGAAGAGACCCAGTACTTC. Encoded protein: CASSPELAPEETQYF.

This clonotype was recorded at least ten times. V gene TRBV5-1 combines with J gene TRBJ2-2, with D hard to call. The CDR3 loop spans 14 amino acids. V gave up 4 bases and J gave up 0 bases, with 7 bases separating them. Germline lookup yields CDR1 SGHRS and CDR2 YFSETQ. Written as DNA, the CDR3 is TGCGCCAGCAGCATACGGTCGAACACCGGGGAGCTGTTTTTT. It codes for CASSIRSNTGELFF. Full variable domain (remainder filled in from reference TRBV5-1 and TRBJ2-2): KAGVTQTPRYLIKTRGQQVTLSCSPISGHRSVSWYQQTPGQGLQFLFEYFSETQRNKGNFPGRFSGRQFSNSRSEMNVSTLELGDSALYLCASSIRSNTGELFFGEGSRLTVL.

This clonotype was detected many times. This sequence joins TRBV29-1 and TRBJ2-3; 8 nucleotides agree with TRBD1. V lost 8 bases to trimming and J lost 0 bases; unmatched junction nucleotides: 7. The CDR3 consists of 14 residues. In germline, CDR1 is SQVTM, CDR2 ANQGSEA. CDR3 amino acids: CSTSGTGSTDTQYF. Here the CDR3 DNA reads TGCAGCACATCCGGGACAGGCAGCACAGATACGCAGTATTTT.

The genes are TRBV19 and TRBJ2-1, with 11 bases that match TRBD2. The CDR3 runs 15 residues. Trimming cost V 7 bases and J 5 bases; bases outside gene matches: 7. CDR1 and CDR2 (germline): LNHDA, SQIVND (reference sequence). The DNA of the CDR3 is TGTGCCAGTAATCTAGCGGGGGGCATCAACAATGAGCAGTTCTTC. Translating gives CASNLAGGINNEQFF.

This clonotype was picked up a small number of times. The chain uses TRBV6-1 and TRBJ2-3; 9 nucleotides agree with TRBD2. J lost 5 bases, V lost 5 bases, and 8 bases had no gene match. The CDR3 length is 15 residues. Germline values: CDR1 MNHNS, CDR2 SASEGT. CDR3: CASSKGRGGQDTQYF. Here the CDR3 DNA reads TGTGCCAGCAGTAAAGGGCGGGGGGGGCAAGATACGCAGTATTTT.

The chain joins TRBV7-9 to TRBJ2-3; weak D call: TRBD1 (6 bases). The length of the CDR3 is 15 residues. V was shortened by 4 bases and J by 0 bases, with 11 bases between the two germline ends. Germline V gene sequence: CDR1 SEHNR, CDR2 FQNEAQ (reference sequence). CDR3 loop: CASSSRTASTDTQYF. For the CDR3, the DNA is TGTGCCAGCAGCTCCCGGACAGCCAGCACAGATACGCAGTATTTT. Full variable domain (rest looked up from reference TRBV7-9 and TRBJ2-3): DTGVSQNPRHKITKRGQNVTFRCDPISEHNRLYWYRQTLGQGPEFLTYFQNEAQLEKSRLLSDRFSAERPKGSFSTLEIQRTEQGDSAMYLCASSSRTASTDTQYFGPGTRLTVL.

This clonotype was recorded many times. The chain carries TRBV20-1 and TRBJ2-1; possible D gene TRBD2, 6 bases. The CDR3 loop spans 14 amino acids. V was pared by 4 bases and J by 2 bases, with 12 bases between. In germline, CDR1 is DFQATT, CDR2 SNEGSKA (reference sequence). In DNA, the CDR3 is TGCAGTGCTAAACTCTGGGGGGCCTACAATGAGCAGTTCTTC. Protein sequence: CSAKLWGAYNEQFF.

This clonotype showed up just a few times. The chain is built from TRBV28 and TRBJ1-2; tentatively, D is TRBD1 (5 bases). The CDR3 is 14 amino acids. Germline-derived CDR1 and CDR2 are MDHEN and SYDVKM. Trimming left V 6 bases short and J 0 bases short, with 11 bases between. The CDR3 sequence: CASRSTEANYGYTF. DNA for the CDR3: TGTGCCAGCAGATCGACAGAAGCTAACTATGGCTACACCTTC.

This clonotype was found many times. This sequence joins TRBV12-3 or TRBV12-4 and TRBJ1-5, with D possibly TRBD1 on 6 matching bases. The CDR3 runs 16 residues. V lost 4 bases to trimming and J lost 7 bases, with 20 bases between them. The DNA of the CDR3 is TGTGCCAGCAGTTCGACCGGGGGGGGCGCGGGGCAGCCCCAGCATTTT. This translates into CASSSTGGGAGQPQHF.